The 23 T cell receptor beta chains in this list originate from one sample, sequenced in a study of blood T cell repertoires in COVID-19. Sequencing used immunoSEQ multiplex PCR; TCRdb keeps in-frame clones, though not all of them. The table has just under 350,000 clones, more than 70% seen once; the top ten hold more than 5.5%. The specimen was peripheral blood. Receptor source: a woman aged 70-85 years with COVID-19, enrolled during active disease.

The chain employs TRBV24-1 and TRBJ2-3, with D perhaps TRBD2 (7 bases). This CDR3 is built from 18 residues. CDR1 is KGHDR and CDR2 is SFDVKD in the germline V gene. Trimming shortened V by 2 bases and J by 4 bases, and 21 bases separated the two germline ends. The CDR3 DNA follows: TGTGCCACCAGTGATTCCAGGGAGGGGGACTATTTCGCAGATACGCAGTATTTT. Its protein is CATSDSREGDYFADTQYF.

This clone appeared a single time. The rearrangement links TRBV7-2 to TRBJ1-4; D uncertain. The V end lost 3 bases, the J end lost 6 bases, and 11 bases lay between the germline ends. Germline V gives CDR1 SGHTA, CDR2 FQGNSA. The CDR3 length is 14 residues. Here the CDR3 DNA reads TGTGCCAGCAGCTTTTCAGGAGCGGATGAAAAACTGTTTTTT. Translating gives CASSFSGADEKLFF.

The chain links TRBV19 to TRBJ1-5; D remains unclear. Between the trimmed V and J ends, which lost 5 bases and 4 bases, there was a span of 9 bases. The CDR3 spans 13 residues. Germline V gene lookup returns CDR1 LNHDA and CDR2 SQIVND (reference sequence). DNA of the CDR3: TGTGCCAGTAGTCCCACTACGAATCAGCCCCAGCATTTT. It translates to CASSPTTNQPQHF.

The chain's CDR3 is CASSEDVRAGNSPLHF. The DNA of the CDR3 is TGTGCCAGCAGTGAAGATGTCAGGGCCGGTAATTCACCCCTCCACTTT. The chain couples TRBV6-1 to TRBJ1-6; D may be TRBD1 (5 bases). Germline assignment: CDR1 MNHNS and CDR2 SASEGT. V was trimmed by 1 base and J by 6 bases, leaving 13 bases between them. This CDR3 region has 16 residues.

The rearrangement links TRBV4-3 to TRBJ1-2, with 9 bases aligning to TRBD1. Germline V gene sequence: CDR1 LGHNA, CDR2 YSLEER. The V segment lost 4 bases and the J segment 8 bases; nucleotides outside the gene matches: 8. The CDR3 spans 14 residues. The CDR3 loop is CASSPDRGVSGYTF. The CDR3 DNA is TGCGCCAGCAGCCCAGACAGGGGGGTGAGCGGCTACACCTTC.

The V gene is TRBV19, the J gene TRBJ2-7, with a possible D match to TRBD2 (7 bases). The CDR3 sequence is 13 residues long. The V end lost 6 bases, the J end lost 2 bases, and 11 bases lay between the germline ends. Germline CDR1 and CDR2: LNHDA and SQIVND (reference sequence). Here the CDR3 reads CASREGGTYEQYF. CDR3 DNA sequence: TGTGCCAGTAGAGAGGGGGGGACCTACGAGCAGTACTTC. Together with reference TRBV19 and TRBJ2-7, the CDR3 gives the full variable domain: DGGITQSPKYLFRKEGQNVTLSCEQNLNHDAMYWYRQDPGQGLRLIYYSQIVNDFQKGDIAEGYSVSREKKESFPLTVTSAQKNPTAFYLCASREGGTYEQYFGPGTRLTVT.

The chain uses TRBV12-3 or TRBV12-4 and TRBJ1-2; D perhaps matches TRBD1 (5 bases). Trimming took 3 bases from V and 4 from J, leaving 9 bases between them. The CDR3 has 13 residues. CDR3 DNA: TGTGCCAGCAGTTTGGGGCAGATCTATGGCTACACCTTC. Its translation is CASSLGQIYGYTF.

This sequence joins TRBV24-1 and TRBJ2-2; 13 nucleotides agree with TRBD2. V was pared by 1 base and J by 6 bases, with 4 bases of the junction left unmatched. The V gene's germline CDR1 is KGHDR and CDR2 SFDVKD. The CDR3 loop spans 17 amino acids. As DNA, the CDR3 is TGTGCCACCAGTGATTTCGGACTAGCGGGGGCGGCCGGGGAGCTGTTTTTT. This gives the protein CATSDFGLAGAAGELFF.

V gene TRBV6-5 combines with J gene TRBJ1-2, with 9 bases aligning to TRBD1. This CDR3 has 14 residues. After removal of 6 bases from V and 3 bases from J, the junction contained 5 bases not matched to a gene. From germline, CDR1 is MNHEY and CDR2 SVGAGI. CDR3 loop: CASRRQGGDYGYTF. The CDR3 DNA sequence: TGTGCCAGCAGACGACAGGGGGGAGACTATGGCTACACCTTC.

V usage is TRBV6-5 and J usage is TRBJ1-2; tentative D call: TRBD1 (6 bases). This CDR3 is built from 13 residues. The germline V and J ends were trimmed by 4 bases and 6 bases, with 12 bases remaining between them. The germline V gene encodes CDR1 MNHEY and CDR2 SVGAGI. The CDR3 bases are TGTGCCAGCAGTTTCACAGGGCCCCATGGCTACACCTTC. This sequence encodes CASSFTGPHGYTF.

The V gene is TRBV12-1, the J gene TRBJ2-7; TRBD1, as called in the table, went unchecked against the DNA. TRBV12-1 is a pseudogene locus. The CDR3 consists of 15 residues. The CDR3: CATIPGTPHPYEQYF. The DNA for the CDR3 is TGTGCCACCATACCAGGGACACCACACCCCTACGAGCAGTACTTC.

The rearrangement joins TRBV13 to TRBJ2-3, with 8 bases lining up with TRBD2. Looked up from germline, CDR1 is PRHDT and CDR2 is FYEKMQ (reference sequence). The CDR3 loop spans 16 amino acids. V shed 4 bases and J 4 bases; nucleotides not matched to a gene: 10. The CDR3 reads CASSSRQRGPADTQYF. Written as DNA, the CDR3 is TGTGCCAGCAGCTCCCGCCAGCGGGGGCCCGCAGATACGCAGTATTTT.

The rearrangement joins TRBV29-1 to TRBJ2-1; TRBD2 matches at 11 bases. Germline CDR1 reads SQVTM; CDR2 reads ANQGSEA. The length of the CDR3 is 12 residues. J lost 7 bases, V lost 4 bases, and 0 bases had no gene match. The CDR3 nucleotides read TGCAGCGTTGGACTAGCGGGGAATGAGCAGTTCTTC. Translation gives CSVGLAGNEQFF.

This rearrangement joins TRBV5-1 to TRBJ2-7; D might be TRBD1 (6 bases). The CDR3 has 14 residues. V lost 5 bases to trimming and J lost 5 bases, with 17 bases between them. Germline values: CDR1 SGHRS, CDR2 YFSETQ. CDR3 sequence reads: CASRGGWGQDEQYF. In nucleotides, the CDR3 is TGCGCCAGCAGAGGTGGGTGGGGGCAGGACGAGCAGTACTTC.

On this clone itself: The same CDR3 can be traced to other DNA sequences in this sample. V usage is TRBV2 and J usage is TRBJ1-1; TRBD1 agrees at 7 bases. The CDR3 consists of 13 residues. Germline CDR1 is SNHLY and CDR2 is FYNNEI. J gave up 4 bases and V 4 bases, and 3 bases lay outside the gene matches. CDR3 in DNA: TGTGCCAGCAGTGGACAGGGAGGCACTGAAGCTTTCTTT. This codes for CASSGQGGTEAFF.

This chain uses TRBV19 with TRBJ1-2, with D hard to call. Germline V lookup: CDR1 LNHDA, CDR2 SQIVND (reference sequence). This CDR3 has 12 amino acids. Trimming took 10 bases from V and 4 from J, leaving 13 bases between them. CDR3 region: CATRHPLYGYTF. The CDR3 bases are TGTGCCACCCGACACCCCCTCTATGGCTACACCTTC. Looking up the rest from reference TRBV19 and TRBJ1-2 gives the full variable domain: DGGITQSPKYLFRKEGQNVTLSCEQNLNHDAMYWYRQDPGQGLRLIYYSQIVNDFQKGDIAEGYSVSREKKESFPLTVTSAQKNPTAFYLCATRHPLYGYTFGSGTRLTVV.

The chain is built from TRBV10-3 and TRBJ1-2; 7 bases are a match to TRBD1. Germline V gives CDR1 ENHRY, CDR2 SYGVKD. After removal of 7 bases from V and 6 bases from J, the junction contained 5 bases not matched to a gene. The CDR3 runs 12 residues. CDR3 in amino acids: CAITETGNGYTF. The CDR3 DNA reads as TGTGCCATCACCGAGACAGGGAATGGCTACACCTTC.

The genes are TRBV5-1 and TRBJ1-5, with D possibly TRBD1 on 6 matching bases. Germline CDR1 and CDR2: SGHRS and YFSETQ. The V end lost 4 bases, the J end lost 0 bases, and 11 bases lay between the germline ends. The CDR3 is 15 residues long. CDR3 sequence: CASSPEGVSNQPQHF. The CDR3 DNA sequence: TGCGCCAGCAGCCCCGAGGGGGTTAGCAATCAGCCCCAGCATTTT.

This clone was counted between two and nine times. This chain joins TRBV20-1 and TRBJ1-1; possibly TRBD1 for D (5 bases). The germline V and J ends were trimmed by 5 bases and 8 bases, with 12 bases remaining between them. The CDR3 extends over 11 amino acids. Looked up from germline, CDR1 is DFQATT and CDR2 is SNEGSKA (reference sequence). CDR3 protein: CSAVRQSEAFF. The CDR3 DNA follows: TGCAGTGCTGTTAGACAGTCGGAAGCTTTCTTT.

V usage is TRBV6-1 and J usage is TRBJ1-1; 7 nucleotides match TRBD1. This CDR3 is built from 14 residues. J gave up 3 bases and V 3 bases, and 4 bases lay outside the gene matches. The V gene's germline CDR1 is MNHNS and CDR2 SASEGT. CDR3 region: CASSETGLDTEAFF. The CDR3 nucleotides are TGTGCCAGCAGTGAGACAGGGTTGGACACTGAAGCTTTCTTT.

This chain links TRBV19 with TRBJ2-5, with a weak D call TRBD2 (7 bases). CDR1 is LNHDA, CDR2 SQIVND, per germline (reference sequence). The CDR3 consists of 15 residues. The V end was cut by 3 bases, the J end by 5 bases, with 16 bases between. The CDR3 nucleotides read TGTGCCAGTAGTATCGCTCGGGGGGCGAGGGAGACCCAGTACTTC. It specifies CASSIARGARETQYF.

The chain uses TRBV7-9 and TRBJ1-1; no reliable D call. This CDR3 contains 11 residues. V lost 6 bases, J lost 6 bases, and 8 bases lay in between. Per germline, CDR1 SEHNR and CDR2 FQNEAQ (reference sequence). CDR3 protein: CASSSVAEAFF. CDR3 DNA: TGTGCCAGCAGTTCGGTAGCTGAAGCTTTCTTT.

This chain connects TRBV25-1 to TRBJ1-2; D is unresolved. Germline lookup yields CDR1 MGHDK and CDR2 SYGVNS. Trimming cost V 3 bases and J 2 bases, with 7 bases left between them. This CDR3 is built from 13 residues. The CDR3 DNA sequence: TGTGCCAGCAGTGAGGGGAGGAACTATGGCTACACCTTC. Amino acid sequence: CASSEGRNYGYTF.